The present T cell receptor beta chain was sequenced within a study of cytomegalovirus exposure and HLA in healthy donors. Regarding the study as a whole: Later analysis associated a missense DCLRE1C variant with TCR beta V- and J-gene trimming. Specific recognition of CMV antigens was confirmed in vitro for three chains (all CMV-associated).

Looked up from germline, CDR1 is SGHVS and CDR2 is FQNEAQ. V was shortened by 2 bases and J by 3 bases, with 6 bases between the two germline ends. The CDR3 is 13 amino acids. The donors comprised healthy bone marrow donors. As concerns this clone: Its matching antigen is unknown.

Vbeta (60) and Jbeta (13) primers were used in the PCR. The repertoire was sequenced with immunoSEQ multiplex PCR; TCRdb's copy has only in-frame clones and lacks some. The sample shows some 25,000 clones, nearly 80% of them seen only once. Sequencing was done on a sample of PBMCs. This TCR was sampled from a male donor in good health and CMV-seronegative. V usage is TRBV7-8 and J usage is TRBJ2-3; D not resolved. The CDR3 here is CASSLSRTDTQYF. DNA of the CDR3: TGTGCCAGCAGCTTATCACGGACAGATACGCAGTATTTT.